Following are 26 T cell receptor beta chains from one sample sequenced in a study of T cell repertoires in aging, cancer and after chemotherapy. TCR beta rearrangements were amplified from peripheral blood genomic DNA. A mixed TRB-A/B primer pool amplified rearranged TRB by multiplex touch-down PCR. MiXCR, applied by TCRdb to the multiplex PCR reads, yields one record per CDR3 protein. The repertoire holds roughly 4,500 distinct CDR3 sequences, with roughly two fifths as singletons. The sequenced sample was blood. These receptors came from a human donor with a solid tumor.

V gene TRBV5-1 combines with J gene TRBJ2-2; maybe TRBD2 (7 bases). Germline V lookup: CDR1 SGHRS, CDR2 YFSETQ. Trimming removed 2 bases from V and 2 bases from J, with 10 bases in between. CDR3 length: 15 amino acids. This CDR3 reads CASSFGGRNTGELFF. In DNA form, the CDR3 reads TGCGCCAGCAGCTTCGGGGGGCGAAACACCGGGGAGCTGTTTTTT.

This clonotype was seen a few times. The CDR3 here is CASSIREHHTGELFF. The CDR3 coding sequence is TGTGCCAGTAGTATTCGGGAGCACCACACCGGGGAGCTGTTTTTT. The J gene is TRBJ2-2, the V gene TRBV19, with D possibly being TRBD2 (6 bases). The CDR3 length is 15 residues. Trimming removed 3 bases from V and 3 bases from J, with 11 bases in between. The germline V gene has CDR1 LNHDA and CDR2 SQIVND (reference sequence).

The chain uses TRBV7-2 and TRBJ1-1; possibly TRBD1 for D (6 bases). CDR1 is SGHTA and CDR2 is FQGNSA in the germline V gene. CDR3 length: 14 amino acids. V was cut by 5 bases and J by 6 bases, with 16 bases left in between. CDR3 protein: CASSRYTGTAEAFF. The DNA for the CDR3 is TGTGCCAGCAGCCGATATACAGGGACCGCTGAAGCTTTCTTT. The variable domain in full, with the rest retrieved from reference TRBV7-2 and TRBJ1-1, is GAGVSQSPSNKVTEKGKDVELRCDPISGHTALYWYRQSLGQGLEFLIYFQGNSAPDKSGLPSDRFSAERTGGSVSTLTIQRTQQEDSAVYLCASSRYTGTAEAFFGQGTRLTVV.

This clonotype showed up just a few times. The chain employs TRBV5-1 and TRBJ2-1; TRBD1 matches 7 bases. The CDR3 has 15 amino acids. Germline assignment: CDR1 SGHRS and CDR2 YFSETQ. The junction had 6 bases not matched to a gene; V was cut back by 0 bases and J by 6 bases. In DNA form, the CDR3 reads TGCGCCAGCAGCTTGGCCGGGACAGCTTCCAATGAGCAGTTCTTC. The encoded protein is CASSLAGTASNEQFF.

V usage is TRBV24-1 and J usage is TRBJ2-1, with no clear D. This CDR3 has 11 amino acids. The germline V gene encodes CDR1 KGHDR and CDR2 SFDVKD. V dropped 7 bases and J dropped 6 bases, with 6 bases sitting between them. CDR3 coding DNA: TGTGCCACCAGAAGTGGCAATGAGCAGTTCTTC. The encoded protein is CATRSGNEQFF.

V usage is TRBV20-1 and J usage is TRBJ2-1; TRBD2 matches 12 bases. V was pared by 2 bases and J by 10 bases, with 9 bases of the junction left unmatched. The germline gives CDR1 DFQATT, CDR2 SNEGSKA (reference sequence). There are 15 residues in the CDR3. The CDR3: CSARSPGLAGLEQFF. The CDR3 coding sequence is TGCAGTGCTAGAAGCCCGGGACTAGCGGGCCTAGAGCAGTTCTTC.

This chain uses TRBV5-1 with TRBJ2-5; D is perhaps TRBD1 (6 bases). The CDR3 is 14 residues long. V lost 4 bases to trimming and J lost 2 bases, with 12 bases between them. CDR1 is SGHRS and CDR2 is YFSETQ in the germline V gene. CDR3 nucleotide sequence: TGCGCCAGCAGCCGGACACAGGGACAAGAGACCCAGTACTTC. It yields the protein CASSRTQGQETQYF.

The rearrangement joins TRBV10-3 to TRBJ2-1, with no clear D. The CDR3 covers 13 residues. Germline values: CDR1 ENHRY, CDR2 SYGVKD. The ends were cut back, 2 bases at V and 5 bases at J, with 7 bases in the middle. The CDR3 region is CAISEGVHNEQFF. DNA of the CDR3: TGTGCCATCAGTGAGGGGGTTCACAATGAGCAGTTCTTC.

The chain is built from TRBV27 and TRBJ1-4; D call uncertain. The germline CDR1 and CDR2 sequences are MNHEY and SMNVEV (reference sequence). Between the trimmed V and J ends, which lost 4 bases and 0 bases, there was a span of 9 bases. The CDR3 length is 15 residues. CDR3 nucleotide sequence: TGTGCCAGCAGTTGGGAGGGTGCAACTAATGAAAAACTGTTTTTT. This sequence encodes CASSWEGATNEKLFF.

The chain carries TRBV20-1 and TRBJ2-7; D ambiguous. V was trimmed by 4 bases and J by 2 bases, leaving 15 bases between them. CDR1 is DFQATT and CDR2 is SNEGSKA in the germline V gene (reference sequence). The CDR3 sequence is 14 residues long. CDR3 region: CSANKLPWPYEQYF. CDR3 DNA: TGCAGTGCTAACAAACTGCCTTGGCCCTACGAGCAGTACTTC.

This chain joins TRBV19 and TRBJ1-1, with 7 nucleotides matching TRBD1. The CDR3 sequence is 15 residues long. The V segment lost 5 bases and the J segment 0 bases; nucleotides outside the gene matches: 6. From germline, CDR1 is LNHDA and CDR2 SQIVND (reference sequence). CDR3: CASSPDRPLNTEAFF. The DNA of the CDR3 is TGTGCCAGTAGTCCGGACAGGCCCCTGAACACTGAAGCTTTCTTT.

The V and J genes are TRBV6-5 and TRBJ2-5; D may be TRBD1 or TRBD2 (5 bases each). The V end lost 4 bases, the J end lost 0 bases, and 18 bases lay between the germline ends. Per the germline V gene, CDR1 is MNHEY and CDR2 is SVGAGI. The CDR3 extends over 17 amino acids. The CDR3 DNA is TGTGCCAGCAGTTCCGAGGGGCCCAGGGTCTACCAAGAGACCCAGTACTTC. It yields the protein CASSSEGPRVYQETQYF.

The chain recombines TRBV5-1 with TRBJ2-2, with TRBD2 matching 9 bases. The germline CDR1 and CDR2 sequences are SGHRS and YFSETQ. V dropped 4 bases and J dropped 0; count of bases not matched to a gene: 4. CDR3 length: 16 residues. Here the CDR3 DNA reads TGCGCCAGCAGCCGGACTAGCGCATCGAACACCGGGGAGCTGTTTTTT. Its translation: CASSRTSASNTGELFF.

The chain joins TRBV24-1 to TRBJ2-3; TRBD1 is a possible D gene (5 bases). The V gene lost 4 bases and the J gene lost 6 bases, with 10 bases spanning the gap. There are 13 residues in the CDR3. From germline, CDR1 is KGHDR and CDR2 SFDVKD. The CDR3 loop reads CATSDRTLDTQYF. Here the CDR3 DNA reads TGTGCCACCAGTGACCGGACACTGGATACGCAGTATTTT.

DNA for the CDR3: TGCAGTGCTAGAGATCACGGTAGTTGGACTAGCGGGACCTACGAGCAGTACTTC. Translated, it gives CSARDHGSWTSGTYEQYF. The chain uses TRBV20-1 and TRBJ2-7, with TRBD2 matching 12 bases. The CDR3 has 18 amino acids. V lost 0 bases and J lost 2; bases outside the gene matches: 11. CDR1 DFQATT and CDR2 SNEGSKA come from the germline V gene (reference sequence).

The chain combines TRBV9 with TRBJ1-4; D remains ambiguous. The CDR3 runs 15 residues. V shed 3 bases and J shed 6 bases, with 15 bases lying between them. Looked up from germline, CDR1 is SGDLS and CDR2 is YYNGEE. The CDR3 reads CASSAEGGYDEKLFF. DNA for the CDR3: TGTGCCAGCAGCGCTGAGGGAGGGTACGATGAAAAACTGTTTTTT.

The chain links TRBV5-6 to TRBJ2-6, with D perhaps given as TRBD1 or TRBD2 (5 bases each). Germline lookup yields CDR1 SGHDT and CDR2 YYEEEE. Trimming left V 2 bases short and J 4 bases short, with 7 bases between. CDR3 length equals 14 residues. The CDR3 sequence is CASSFEGGANVLTF. The CDR3 region has the DNA TGTGCCAGCAGCTTCGAGGGGGGGGCCAACGTCCTGACTTTC. Using reference TRBV5-6 and TRBJ2-6 for the parts outside the CDR3, the full variable domain is DAGVTQSPTHLIKTRGQQVTLRCSPKSGHDTVSWYQQALGQGPQFIFQYYEEEERQRGNFPDRFSGHQFPNYSSELNVNALLLGDSALYLCASSFEGGANVLTFGAGSRLTVL.

This clonotype has only one observation. The genes are TRBV27 and TRBJ2-1, with D maybe TRBD1 (6 bases). V gave up 0 bases and J gave up 9 bases, with 12 bases separating them. The germline CDR1 and CDR2 sequences are MNHEY and SMNVEV (reference sequence). The CDR3 has 14 amino acids. The CDR3 nucleotides read TGTGCCAGCAGTTTATCACAGGGTCTGGGTGAGCAGTTCTTC. Translation gives CASSLSQGLGEQFF.

The J gene is TRBJ2-7, the V gene TRBV19; 8 bases line up with TRBD2. Per the germline V gene, CDR1 is LNHDA and CDR2 is SQIVND (reference sequence). The J segment lost 0 bases and the V segment lost 5 bases, leaving 3 bases of the junction unmatched. This CDR3 spans 14 amino acids. The CDR3 reads CASSRGLGSYEQYF. For the CDR3, the DNA is TGTGCCAGTAGTCGGGGACTAGGCTCCTACGAGCAGTACTTC. The full variable domain, rest sourced from reference TRBV19 and TRBJ2-7, is DGGITQSPKYLFRKEGQNVTLSCEQNLNHDAMYWYRQDPGQGLRLIYYSQIVNDFQKGDIAEGYSVSREKKESFPLTVTSAQKNPTAFYLCASSRGLGSYEQYFGPGTRLTVT.

V is TRBV11-3 and J is TRBJ2-1; 12 positions agree with TRBD2. Trimming cost V 1 base and J 6 bases; bases outside gene matches: 4. CDR3 size: 16 residues. Germline V gene data show CDR1 as SGHNT and CDR2 as YENEEA. The CDR3: CASSLGLAGASNEQFF. DNA of the CDR3: TGTGCCAGCAGCTTAGGACTAGCGGGAGCTTCCAATGAGCAGTTCTTC.

This chain joins TRBV18 and TRBJ1-3, with D tentatively TRBD1 (6 bases). The CDR3 is 14 amino acids. Trimming stripped 3 bases from V and 4 bases from J, with 10 bases between. CDR1 is KGHSH and CDR2 is LQKENI in the germline V gene. The CDR3 DNA reads as TGTGCCAGCTCACCCCGACAGGAGGGAAACACCATATATTTT. It yields the protein CASSPRQEGNTIYF. The complete variable domain, with remaining parts taken from reference TRBV18 and TRBJ1-3, reads NAGVMQNPRHLVRRRGQEARLRCSPMKGHSHVYWYRQLPEEGLKFMVYLQKENIIDESGMPKERFSAEFPKEGPSILRIQQVVRGDSAAYFCASSPRQEGNTIYFGEGSWLTVV.

In its sample, this clonotype was seen a few times. The CDR3 is CASSILTGIAGELFF. CDR3 nucleotides: TGTGCCAGTAGTATCTTGACAGGGATCGCCGGGGAGCTGTTTTTT. The chain uses TRBV19 and TRBJ2-2; 7 positions agree with TRBD1. V gave up 3 bases and J gave up 6 bases; unmatched junction bases: 7. CDR3 length: 15 residues. In germline, CDR1 is LNHDA, CDR2 SQIVND (reference sequence).

The chain links TRBV7-9 to TRBJ1-2; D is unclear. The CDR3 has 17 amino acids. Germline assignment: CDR1 SEHNR and CDR2 FQNEAQ (reference sequence). Deletions cut 1 base from V and 2 bases from J, with 17 bases between. CDR3 sequence (DNA): TGTGCCAGCAGCTTAGAAGTCAGCAGAGGAGGGAACTATGGCTACACCTTC. Amino acid sequence: CASSLEVSRGGNYGYTF.

The DNA of the CDR3 is TGTGCCAGTACCTCCGGAGGGAGGCAGCCCCAGCATTTT. Protein product: CASTSGGRQPQHF. This chain connects TRBV19 to TRBJ1-5; D call uncertain. The CDR3 consists of 13 residues. V was shortened by 7 bases and J by 7 bases, with 14 bases between the two germline ends. The germline gives CDR1 LNHDA, CDR2 SQIVND (reference sequence). Full variable domain (outside the CDR3, taken from reference TRBV19 and TRBJ1-5): DGGITQSPKYLFRKEGQNVTLSCEQNLNHDAMYWYRQDPGQGLRLIYYSQIVNDFQKGDIAEGYSVSREKKESFPLTVTSAQKNPTAFYLCASTSGGRQPQHFGDGTRLSIL.

V is TRBV19 and J is TRBJ2-1; 7 bases align to TRBD2. Trimming cost V 0 bases and J 1 base; bases outside gene matches: 6. The V gene's germline CDR1 is LNHDA and CDR2 SQIVND (reference sequence). The CDR3 covers 17 residues. CDR3 region: CASSIESGVVSYNEQFF. The DNA for the CDR3 is TGTGCCAGTAGTATAGAAAGCGGGGTGGTATCCTACAATGAGCAGTTCTTC.

The V call is TRBV28, the J call TRBJ2-6; D gene ambiguous. Looked up from germline, CDR1 is MDHEN and CDR2 is SYDVKM. Trimming pared 6 bases from V and 0 bases from J, leaving 6 bases between. CDR3 size: 14 residues. The CDR3, as DNA: TGTGCCAGCAGGTCAACCTCTGGGGCCAACGTCCTGACTTTC. It specifies CASRSTSGANVLTF.